This passage covers 32 T cell receptor beta chains from one sample sequenced in a study of CD8+ T cells in alopecia areata. Treatment specified: oral pan-JAK inhibitor, 5-10 mg twice daily. Following RNA extraction, reverse transcription yielded cDNA that acted as the sequencing template. Assay: immunoSEQ multiplex PCR; the TCRdb copy retains only in-frame clones and omits some. The data contain 150,000 to 200,000 clones, 40% to 55% of them singletons. The sequencing used CD8+ T cells sorted from blood, collected around week 53, from a patient treated with tofacitinib. These TCRs come from a human donor with alopecia areata.

This rearrangement joins TRBV9 to TRBJ1-2, with D perhaps matching TRBD1 (5 bases). The germline V and J ends were trimmed by 3 bases and 0 bases, with 18 bases remaining between them. The CDR3 contains 17 residues. CDR1 is SGDLS, CDR2 YYNGEE, per germline. The CDR3 reads CASSAYSRQRANYGYTF. In DNA, the CDR3 is TGTGCCAGCAGCGCCTACTCCCGACAGCGAGCTAACTATGGCTACACCTTC.

Details on this clone: An end of the junction does not agree with germline; a read error may underlie this. The chain uses TRBV7-7 and TRBJ1-5; D not resolved. This CDR3 spans 15 amino acids. Germline V lookup: CDR1 SSHAT, CDR2 FNYEAQ (reference sequence). The CDR3 is CASSSLRDTDQPQHF. In DNA form, the CDR3 reads TGTGCTAGCAGCTCATTGAGGGATACTGATCAGCCCCAGCATTTT.

The CDR3 region is CAWSVGAPEQYF. For the CDR3, the DNA is TGTGCCTGGAGTGTGGGGGCCCCCGAGCAGTACTTC. The genes are TRBV30 and TRBJ2-7; D possibly corresponds to TRBD1 (6 bases). Per the germline V gene, CDR1 is GTSNPN and CDR2 is SVGIG (reference sequence). V dropped 0 bases and J dropped 6 bases, with 9 bases sitting between them. The CDR3 contains 12 residues.

The chain employs TRBV5-4 and TRBJ2-2; either TRBD1 or TRBD2 may fit D (5 bases each). The V gene lost 4 bases and the J gene lost 4 bases, with 17 bases spanning the gap. The CDR3 has 16 amino acids. Germline loops: CDR1 SGHNT, CDR2 YYREEE (reference sequence). DNA for the CDR3: TGTGCCAGCAGCCCTACCCCGGGACCGGGCACCGGGGAGCTGTTTTTT. It yields the protein CASSPTPGPGTGELFF.

CDR3 bases: TGTGCCAGCAGCCAAGATTTCCAGAACACTGAAGCTTTCTTT. Its protein is CASSQDFQNTEAFF. The chain uses TRBV14 and TRBJ1-1; D is uncertain. The CDR3 has 14 residues. CDR1 is SGHDN and CDR2 is FVKESK in the germline V gene. Trimming stripped 0 bases from V and 1 base from J, with 6 bases between.

The V call is TRBV6-5, the J call TRBJ2-3, with D possibly matching TRBD2 (6 bases). This CDR3 is built from 11 residues. V was clipped by 5 bases and J by 6 bases, with 6 bases between them. Germline lookup yields CDR1 MNHEY and CDR2 SVGAGI. CDR3 DNA: TGTGCCAGCAGTGGGGGGGATACGCAGTATTTT. Its translation is CASSGGDTQYF.

V and J are TRBV7-9 and TRBJ2-2, with D maybe TRBD1 (6 bases). The V gene lost 5 bases and the J gene lost 1 base, with 14 bases spanning the gap. The CDR3 contains 16 residues. CDR1 is SEHNR, CDR2 FQNEAQ, per germline (reference sequence). The CDR3 reads CASSPQTGLNTGELFF. The CDR3 bases are TGTGCCAGCAGCCCTCAAACAGGGTTGAACACCGGGGAGCTGTTTTTT. The whole variable domain, filled in from reference TRBV7-9 and TRBJ2-2, reads DTGVSQNPRHKITKRGQNVTFRCDPISEHNRLYWYRQTLGQGPEFLTYFQNEAQLEKSRLLSDRFSAERPKGSFSTLEIQRTEQGDSAMYLCASSPQTGLNTGELFFGEGSRLTVL.

V gene TRBV5-6 combines with J gene TRBJ2-1; 8 nucleotides match TRBD1. CDR1 is SGHDT, CDR2 YYEEEE, per germline. The CDR3 consists of 15 residues. The V gene end was trimmed by 0 bases and the J gene end by 3 bases; junction bases not matched to a gene: 2. CDR3 amino acids: CASSLAGGDYNEQFF. The CDR3 DNA sequence: TGTGCCAGCAGCTTGGCAGGGGGCGACTACAATGAGCAGTTCTTC.

The genes are TRBV30 and TRBJ2-3; 9 positions agree with TRBD2. V lost 5 bases, J lost 6 bases, and 6 bases stayed unmatched. CDR3 length equals 13 residues. Germline assignment: CDR1 GTSNPN and CDR2 SVGIG (reference sequence). CDR3 region: CAWDPSGEDTQYF. CDR3 DNA sequence: TGTGCCTGGGACCCTAGCGGGGAGGATACGCAGTATTTT.

This chain uses TRBV2 with TRBJ2-1; no firm D call. V was clipped by 6 bases and J by 2 bases, with 14 bases between them. The CDR3 has 15 residues. The germline V gene encodes CDR1 SNHLY and CDR2 FYNNEI. This chain's CDR3 is CASSSDREPYNEQFF. The DNA of the CDR3 is TGTGCCAGCAGCTCCGATAGGGAACCCTACAATGAGCAGTTCTTC.

The CDR3 DNA reads as TGTGCCAGCAGTTTAGGGTTTAACTATGGCTACACCTTC. Protein: CASSLGFNYGYTF. The rearrangement uses TRBV27 and TRBJ1-2, with D unresolved. V gave up 2 bases and J gave up 1 base, with 5 bases separating them. The CDR3 totals 13 residues. Germline V gives CDR1 MNHEY, CDR2 SMNVEV (reference sequence).

V usage is TRBV9 and J usage is TRBJ1-1, with D perhaps matching TRBD1 (6 bases). Germline V CDR1 and CDR2: SGDLS, YYNGEE. The CDR3 is 15 residues long. V was shortened by 0 bases and J by 0 bases, with 9 bases between the two germline ends. The CDR3 loop reads CASSVERGVNTEAFF. The CDR3 nucleotides read TGTGCCAGCAGCGTAGAGAGGGGGGTGAACACTGAAGCTTTCTTT.

A remark on this clone: At the DNA level, this CDR3 is encoded by other sequences in the same sample as well. The rearrangement uses TRBV5-6 and TRBJ2-7; D not resolved. The length of the CDR3 is 12 residues. The V gene's germline CDR1 is SGHDT and CDR2 YYEEEE. Trimming took 0 bases from V and 4 from J, leaving 5 bases between them. The CDR3 DNA reads as TGTGCCAGCAGCTTGGCCTCATACGAGCAGTACTTC. Amino acid sequence: CASSLASYEQYF. Complete variable domain (other parts from reference TRBV5-6 and TRBJ2-7): DAGVTQSPTHLIKTRGQQVTLRCSPKSGHDTVSWYQQALGQGPQFIFQYYEEEERQRGNFPDRFSGHQFPNYSSELNVNALLLGDSALYLCASSLASYEQYFGPGTRLTVT.

The V and J genes are TRBV18 and TRBJ1-2; D not resolved. The germline CDR1 and CDR2 sequences are KGHSH and LQKENI. The CDR3 extends over 14 amino acids. V was shortened by 3 bases and J by 4 bases, with 12 bases between the two germline ends. Here the CDR3 DNA reads TGTGCCAGCTCACCGGGAGAATACCTCTATGGCTACACCTTC. The encoded protein is CASSPGEYLYGYTF.

To note about this clone: Other nucleotide sequences in the sample specify the same CDR3. The chain has TRBV5-1 and TRBJ2-3, with D perhaps TRBD1 (6 bases). The CDR3 runs to 13 residues. CDR1 is SGHRS and CDR2 is YFSETQ in the germline V gene. V dropped 3 bases and J dropped 6 bases, with 11 bases sitting between them. DNA for the CDR3: TGCGCCAGCAGCTGGACAAGGGGGGATACGCAGTATTTT. Its protein product is CASSWTRGDTQYF.

In the case of this clone: Other DNA sequences in the same sample also yield this CDR3. The chain uses TRBV27 and TRBJ2-5; 9 positions match TRBD1. Germline lookup yields CDR1 MNHEY and CDR2 SMNVEV (reference sequence). The CDR3 has 16 amino acids. The trim removed 3 bases at V and 2 bases at J, leaving 7 bases unmatched. The CDR3, as DNA: TGTGCCAGCAGTTTGTCCGCCGGGACAGGGCAAGAGACCCAGTACTTC. Translating it yields CASSLSAGTGQETQYF.

The chain couples TRBV4-1 to TRBJ1-2; no definite D call. Germline V lookup: CDR1 MGHRA, CDR2 YSYEKL. This CDR3 contains 16 residues. Trimming took 2 bases from V and 0 from J, leaving 13 bases between them. The CDR3 DNA follows: TGCGCCAGCAGCCAAACCTGGACGGAGTCTAACTATGGCTACACCTTC. This translates into CASSQTWTESNYGYTF.

This clone was seen a few times. A junction end diverges from the germline sequence, so it may reflect a read error. The CDR3 reads CASSRRTGRSSYNEQFF. In DNA, the CDR3 is TGTGCTAGCAGCCGACGGACAGGCCGGAGCTCCTACAATGAGCAGTTCTTC. V gene TRBV7-7 combines with J gene TRBJ2-1, with 7 bases matching TRBD1. Germline assignment: CDR1 SSHAT and CDR2 FNYEAQ (reference sequence). CDR3 length: 17 residues.

The chain has TRBV29-1 and TRBJ2-1; 12 bases match TRBD2. Germline loops: CDR1 SQVTM, CDR2 ANQGSEA. The CDR3 contains 18 residues. Trimming cost V 4 bases and J 4 bases; bases outside gene matches: 14. Here the CDR3 reads CSVAVLAGGPGVYNEQFF. In DNA form, the CDR3 reads TGCAGCGTTGCGGTACTAGCGGGGGGCCCTGGGGTTTACAATGAGCAGTTCTTC.

The rearrangement links TRBV7-9 to TRBJ2-7; D not resolved. V shed 2 bases and J shed 3 bases, with 5 bases lying between them. The CDR3 is 12 residues long. CDR1 is SEHNR and CDR2 is FQNEAQ in the germline V gene (reference sequence). CDR3 region: CASSLTNYEQYF. Written as DNA, the CDR3 is TGTGCCAGCAGCTTAACGAACTACGAGCAGTACTTC.

The chain recombines TRBV5-4 with TRBJ1-6, with no clear D. The V gene's germline CDR1 is SGHNT and CDR2 YYREEE (reference sequence). The CDR3 spans 14 residues. Trimming pared 5 bases from V and 9 bases from J, leaving 15 bases between. CDR3 coding DNA: TGTGCCAGCAGACTTAACACGGCGGGTTCACCCCTCCACTTT. Its protein is CASRLNTAGSPLHF.

This clone was recorded once. The chain uses TRBV9 and TRBJ2-5; a possible D gene is TRBD2 (5 bases). CDR3 length: 13 residues. CDR1 and CDR2 from the germline V gene are SGDLS and YYNGEE. The ends were cut back, 0 bases at V and 5 bases at J, with 8 bases in the middle. The CDR3 loop is CASSVDTRETQYF. The CDR3 region has the DNA TGTGCCAGCAGCGTAGACACTAGGGAGACCCAGTACTTC.

This clone was recorded a few times. CDR3 sequence (DNA): TGTGCCAGCAGTGTTAGCTCGGGGGACAGCCTCTATGGCTACACCTTC. Translated, it gives CASSVSSGDSLYGYTF. This chain connects TRBV27 to TRBJ1-2; 7 nucleotides agree with TRBD1. Trimming cost V 5 bases and J 4 bases; bases outside gene matches: 13. This CDR3 contains 16 residues. Germline V lookup: CDR1 MNHEY, CDR2 SMNVEV (reference sequence).

The gene calls are TRBV11-2 and TRBJ2-1, with 11 bases matching TRBD2. The CDR3 contains 16 residues. Germline CDR1 is SGHAT and CDR2 is FQNNGV. With 4 bases clipped from V and 7 bases from J, the junction kept 9 bases outside the gene matches. The DNA for the CDR3 is TGTGCCAGCAGCTCCCTTAGCGGGGGGGCCCGGAATGAGCAGTTCTTC. Protein product: CASSSLSGGARNEQFF.

In its sample, this clone was seen a few times. The chain carries TRBV11-2 and TRBJ2-7, with unresolved D. In germline, CDR1 is SGHAT, CDR2 FQNNGV. Trimming shortened V by 1 base and J by 0 bases, and 10 bases separated the two germline ends. This CDR3 is built from 15 residues. CDR3 bases: TGTGCCAGCAGCTTAGGGCCAGGTCGCTCCTACGAGCAGTACTTC. As protein: CASSLGPGRSYEQYF.

The rearrangement joins TRBV18 to TRBJ2-7, with a possible D match to TRBD1 (5 bases). V lost 3 bases to trimming and J lost 0 bases, with 15 bases between them. The CDR3 covers 16 residues. The germline gives CDR1 KGHSH, CDR2 LQKENI. CDR3 nucleotide sequence: TGTGCCAGCTCACCCCTCCCCGGACACAGCTCCTACGAGCAGTACTTC. This gives the protein CASSPLPGHSSYEQYF.

The chain combines TRBV25-1 with TRBJ2-2, with TRBD1 identical over 8 bases. This CDR3 spans 11 amino acids. Trimming cost V 10 bases and J 7 bases; bases outside gene matches: 2. Germline-derived CDR1 and CDR2 are MGHDK and SYGVNS. CDR3 amino acids: CATTGGGELFF. In DNA form, the CDR3 reads TGTGCCACTACAGGGGGCGGGGAGCTGTTTTTT.

The rearrangement joins TRBV5-1 to TRBJ1-2; maybe TRBD1 (5 bases). CDR3 length equals 13 residues. Germline CDR1 reads SGHRS; CDR2 reads YFSETQ. V gave up 5 bases and J gave up 3 bases, with 11 bases separating them. The CDR3 loop is CASRYQGYYGYTF. The DNA for the CDR3 is TGCGCCAGCAGATATCAGGGATACTATGGCTACACCTTC.

This clone was detected only a few times. This rearrangement joins TRBV2 to TRBJ1-4; no definite D call. Germline CDR1 reads SNHLY; CDR2 reads FYNNEI. The CDR3 runs to 17 residues. V was trimmed by 1 base and J by 3 bases, leaving 15 bases between them. CDR3 protein: CASSEERNTGSNEKLFF. The CDR3 nucleotides are TGTGCCAGCAGTGAAGAGCGAAACACGGGATCTAATGAAAAACTGTTTTTT. Supplemented by reference TRBV2 and TRBJ1-4, the full variable domain reads EPEVTQTPSHQVTQMGQEVILRCVPISNHLYFYWYRQILGQKVEFLVSFYNNEISEKSEIFDDQFSVERPDGSNFTLKIRSTKLEDSAMYFCASSEERNTGSNEKLFFGSGTQLSVL.

The J gene is TRBJ1-6, the V gene TRBV10-3; the match to TRBD1 covers 10 bases. In germline, CDR1 is ENHRY, CDR2 SYGVKD. J gave up 7 bases and V 4 bases, and 4 bases lay outside the gene matches. The CDR3 has 15 residues. CDR3 nucleotide sequence: TGTGCCATCAGTGGGGGGACAGGGGAGAATTCACCCCTCCACTTT. Translating it yields CAISGGTGENSPLHF.

The chain combines TRBV12-5 with TRBJ2-5, with D tentatively TRBD1 (5 bases). In germline, CDR1 is LGHNT, CDR2 FRNRAP. V lost 5 bases to trimming and J lost 2 bases, with 9 bases between them. This CDR3 spans 13 amino acids. The CDR3 coding sequence is TGTGCTAGTGGTCTTGACAGACAAGAGACCCAGTACTTC. This sequence encodes CASGLDRQETQYF. The variable domain in full, completed from reference TRBV12-5 and TRBJ2-5, reads DARVTQTPRHKVTEMGQEVTMRCQPILGHNTVFWYRQTMMQGLELLAYFRNRAPLDDSGMPKDRFSAEMPDATLATLKIQPSEPRDSAVYFCASGLDRQETQYFGPGTRLLVL.

This chain uses TRBV5-6 with TRBJ1-1; unclear D gene. This CDR3 has 13 amino acids. V was clipped by 3 bases and J by 4 bases, with 10 bases between them. Germline V gives CDR1 SGHDT, CDR2 YYEEEE. Here the CDR3 reads CASSWAGSTEAFF. The CDR3 coding sequence is TGTGCCAGCAGCTGGGCAGGATCCACTGAAGCTTTCTTT.